The T cell receptor (beta chain) described here comes from a study of blood T cell repertoires in COVID-19 (dated by TCRdb to 2019 to 2021). With regard to the full study: Samples covering the acute and convalescent phases of COVID-19 were provided by collaborators in the United States, Italy and Spain. The material from the prospective study consisted of cDNA or gDNA derived from T cells, B-cell-depleted T cells, or PBMCs. Subjects who had been exposed to COVID-19, were actively infected with it, or had recovered from it provided the deeply sampled blood TCRbeta repertoires that made up the dataset. The repertoires were made available in a free public database intended to serve as a resource for research on the immune response to SARS-CoV-2. The samples were drawn from the first 160 participants of the ongoing ImmuneRACE study and from 1,200 or so subjects provided by 6 global collaborators. The sample metadata nearly always contained a de-identified subject ID, COVID-19 status, age in years and sex. HLA class I and class II types, where available, came from metadata supplied by the sample provider rather than from assay-based typing.

On this clone itself: Its target antigen remains unknown. The input lacks base qualities; no much larger clone sits a single base away.

The immunoSEQ Assay, a bias-controlled multiplex PCR, was used to amplify TCRbeta CDR3 regions from genomic DNA. Regarding the original processing steps: Nucleated cell counts per sample were estimated from amplification of reference gene primers within the assay. Sequence reads were collapsed and filtered to measure the absolute abundance of every unique TCRbeta CDR3 rearrangement. For each sample, productive Simpson clonality was calculated as the square root of Simpson's diversity index across productive rearrangements. This is the immuneACCESS table as TCRdb keeps it, with only in-frame sequences that have V and J called. A part of the clones is gone; compared with another copy, unresolved V genes explain less than half, and the rest is unexplained. The V and J calls and the clone size are those of that table, but D and trimming were determined from the DNA. The sample records about 27,000 clones, roughly 91% of which are singletons. Together, the top ten hold 15% to 20% of the sample.

The paper's findings and limits, for the study overall: How much clinical and demographic metadata was included differed by source and by participant, and the metadata was provided uncurated.

Collaborating institutions collected whole blood in K2EDTA tubes following their own protocols. For TCRbeta analysis, collaborator samples were shipped as frozen whole blood, as isolated PBMCs, or as DNA extracted from either sample type. This receptor was taken from a human donor with active COVID-19. The donor label of this sample is uncertain. The sequenced material came from peripheral blood.

The bases read TGTGCCAGCAGCTTCTCGACAGGCTCCCCCGAGGAGACCCAGTACTTC. This gives the protein CASSFSTGSPEETQYF. Recombination linked TRBV5-6 to TRBJ2-5; tentative D gene TRBD1, with 6 bases matching. From a lookup of the germline V gene, CDR1 and CDR2 are SGHDT and YYEEEE. Taken from cysteine to phenylalanine, the CDR3 has 16 residues. Only the CDR3 region is kept as DNA, spanning 48 bases read in frame from base 1. Cut back by 2 bases and 5 bases, the V and J ends lie 19 bases apart.